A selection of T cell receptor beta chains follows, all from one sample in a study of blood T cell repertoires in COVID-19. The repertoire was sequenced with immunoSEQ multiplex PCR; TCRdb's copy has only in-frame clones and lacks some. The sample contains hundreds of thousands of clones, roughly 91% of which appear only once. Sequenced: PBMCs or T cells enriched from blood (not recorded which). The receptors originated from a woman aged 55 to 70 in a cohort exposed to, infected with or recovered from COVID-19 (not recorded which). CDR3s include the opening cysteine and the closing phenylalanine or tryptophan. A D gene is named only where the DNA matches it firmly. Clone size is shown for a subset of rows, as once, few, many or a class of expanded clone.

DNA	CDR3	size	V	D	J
TGTGCCAGCAGGGCCCACCTCTACGAGCAGTACTTC	CASRAHLYEQYF	once	TRBV28	.	TRBJ2-7
TGTGCCAGCAGGTGGCTAGGCCGAACATCTACTGAAGCTTTCTTT	CASRWLGRTSTEAFF	.	TRBV5-6	.	TRBJ1-1
TGTGCCAGCTCGAGCCTTAGCAATCAGCCCCAGCATTTT	CASSSLSNQPQHF	.	TRBV19	.	TRBJ1-5
TGTGCCAGGGGGGGGAGATCTAATGAGCAGTTCTTC	CARGGRSNEQFF	.	TRBV6-6	TRBD2	TRBJ2-1
TGTGCCAGCAGCTTAGGACCGGCGGGGACCAATGAGCAGTTCTTC	CASSLGPAGTNEQFF	.	TRBV7-2	.	TRBJ2-1
TGTGCCAGCAGCATCCTATCAGCGGCGGACGGGGTTGATGAGCAGTTCTTC	CASSILSAADGVDEQFF	.	TRBV7-9	.	TRBJ2-1
TGTGCCAGCAGCTTTTCCAGTAACACCGGGGAGCTGTTTTTT	CASSFSSNTGELFF	.	TRBV7-3	.	TRBJ2-2
TGTGCCACCAGCAGAGATGGAGAACGACAAGAGACCCAGTACTTC	CATSRDGERQETQYF	.	TRBV15	.	TRBJ2-5
TGTGCCAGCACAGGCAGGGGGACCACTCAGCCCCAGCATTTT	CASTGRGTTQPQHF	once	TRBV6-5	TRBD1	TRBJ1-5
TGTGCCAGCAGCCAAGGTTTCGGGACAGCACAAGAGACCCAGTACTTC	CASSQGFGTAQETQYF	.	TRBV3-1/TRBV3-2	TRBD1	TRBJ2-5
TGTGCCAGCAGCCAACAGGGGGCGCGGTACACCGGGGAGCTGTTTTTT	CASSQQGARYTGELFF	.	TRBV7-9	TRBD1	TRBJ2-2
TGTGCCAGCAGCTTAGATCTCGATCAGCCCCAGCATTTT	CASSLDLDQPQHF	.	TRBV11-2	.	TRBJ1-5
TGTGCCAGCAGTTCTCCCGCGGGGCCCTATGAAAAACTGTTTTTT	CASSSPAGPYEKLFF	.	TRBV27	.	TRBJ1-4
TGTGCCAGCAGGGACACCCCCCAAAACATTCAGTACTTC	CASRDTPQNIQYF	.	TRBV2	.	TRBJ2-4
TGTGCCAGCAGTCCACTCAGCGCACAAGAGACCCAGTACTTC	CASSPLSAQETQYF	once	TRBV28	.	TRBJ2-5
TGTGCCAGCAGCCATTCGCGCACCTTC	CASSHSRTF	once	TRBV27	.	TRBJ1-2
TGCAGCGTTCGAGGACTAGCGGGAACGTCGGATACGCAGTATTTT	CSVRGLAGTSDTQYF	.	TRBV29-1	TRBD2	TRBJ2-3
TGTGCCAGCAGCGCAACAGGAGGGTCTGACTCCTACGAGCAGTACTTC	CASSATGGSDSYEQYF	.	TRBV9	.	TRBJ2-7
TGTGCCAGCAGCAAAGAGTGGGACAGGGGATGCGAGCAGTACTTC	CASSKEWDRGCEQYF	.	TRBV28	TRBD1	TRBJ2-7
TGCGCCAGCAGTGGACTAGCGGGAGTTGAGCAGTACTTC	CASSGLAGVEQYF	few	TRBV10-2	TRBD2	TRBJ2-7
TGCGCCAGCAGCCAAGAATTACGACTAGCGGTCTACAATGAGCAGTTCTTC	CASSQELRLAVYNEQFF	once	TRBV4-1	TRBD2	TRBJ2-1
TGTGCCAGCAGCGAAACAGGGGGCCGACAGACCCAGTACTTC	CASSETGGRQTQYF	few	TRBV21-1	.	TRBJ2-5
TGTGCCAGCAGCGCCCAGGACAGGGGGACGAGCTATGGCTACACCTTC	CASSAQDRGTSYGYTF	.	TRBV9	TRBD1	TRBJ1-2
TGCGCCAGCCAAGACTACTCTACCGTCCATGAGCAGTTCTTC	CASQDYSTVHEQFF	.	TRBV10-2	.	TRBJ2-1
TGTGCCAGCAGGGACTCAGACGAGCAGTACTTC	CASRDSDEQYF	few	TRBV2	.	TRBJ2-7
TGTGCCAGTACATACCCGGACACCGAAGCTTTCTTT	CASTYPDTEAFF	.	TRBV12-3/TRBV12-4	.	TRBJ1-1
TGTGCCAGCAGTTACTCTTGGGACAGTTTCTCCTACGAGCAGTACTTC	CASSYSWDSFSYEQYF	.	TRBV6-2/TRBV6-3	TRBD1	TRBJ2-7